Below are 21 T cell receptor beta chains sequenced from a single sample in a study of post-analysis software for immune sequencing data. Study-wide points: Relative to controls, patients had about 5 TRBV segments at higher frequency, with TRBV5-6, TRBV5-1 and TRBV20-1 among these.

These TCRs are of unknown antigen specificity. Libraries were made from TCR beta cDNA, and they carried unique molecular identifiers. MiXCR, applied by TCRdb to the PCR reads, yields one record per CDR3 protein. The repertoire holds some 800,000 distinct CDR3 sequences, with 40% to 55% as singletons. Material for sequencing was blood. Receptors originate from a girl aged 10 to 17 with multiple sclerosis.

This clonotype was counted a few times. The genes are TRBV10-3 and TRBJ2-5; the D gene is possibly TRBD1 (6 bases). TRBJ2-7 matches the DNA end more closely, so the J call is doubtful. This CDR3 contains 14 residues. In germline, CDR1 is ENHRY, CDR2 SYGVKD. CDR3 DNA: TGTGCCATCACCCTAACAGGGAAACGGGACGAGCAGTACTTC. Translated, it gives CAITLTGKRDEQYF.

The sample holds a few counts of this clonotype. The chain uses TRBV6-6 and TRBJ2-5; D is uncertain. The CDR3 consists of 15 residues. V was shortened by 8 bases and J by 1 base, with 17 bases between the two germline ends. Germline V gene sequence: CDR1 MNHNY, CDR2 SVGAGI (reference sequence). Here the CDR3 DNA reads TGTGCCAGCGCTTTACGTGGGGTGGCCCAAGAGACCCAGTACTTC. Protein: CASALRGVAQETQYF.

The J gene is TRBJ1-4, the V gene TRBV20-1, with D maybe TRBD1 (6 bases). V dropped 6 bases and J dropped 8 bases, with 19 bases sitting between them. The V gene's germline CDR1 is DFQATT and CDR2 SNEGSKA (reference sequence). The CDR3 is 14 residues long. The CDR3 region is CSAENQGSTEKLFF. The CDR3 nucleotides read TGCAGTGCCGAAAACCAGGGGAGCACCGAAAAACTGTTTTTT.

Details on this clonotype: This may be a read error, as it is one base from a much larger clone. This sequence joins TRBV6-6 and TRBJ2-7; 8 positions agree with TRBD1. The junction had 1 base not matched to a gene; V was cut back by 6 bases and J by 3 bases. The CDR3 totals 12 residues. The germline gives CDR1 MNHNY, CDR2 SVGAGI (reference sequence). CDR3 DNA: TGTGCCAGCAGGACAGGGGACTACGAGCAGTACTTC. Its protein product is CASRTGDYEQYF.

This clonotype has just a few counts. The J gene is TRBJ2-3, the V gene TRBV6-4, with D tentatively TRBD2 (6 bases). The CDR3 runs to 15 residues. V was pared by 4 bases and J by 4 bases, with 15 bases between. Germline V gene sequence: CDR1 MRHNA, CDR2 SNTAGT. The CDR3 DNA reads TGTGCCAGCAGTGCTAATAGCGGAGTGGCAGATACGCAGTATTTT. Translating it yields CASSANSGVADTQYF.

The chain carries TRBV20-1 and TRBJ1-1; possibly TRBD1 for D (6 bases). Trimming took off 3 bases at V and 2 bases at J, with 13 bases between the two ends. The CDR3 is made up of 14 amino acids. Germline values: CDR1 DFQATT, CDR2 SNEGSKA (reference sequence). The CDR3 reads CSASWGARNTEAFF. CDR3 coding DNA: TGCAGTGCTAGCTGGGGGGCGCGAAACACTGAAGCTTTCTTT.

This clonotype showed up many times. This chain links TRBV5-1 with TRBJ2-7; 15 bases match TRBD2. V dropped 4 bases and J dropped 1; count of bases not matched to a gene: 3. This CDR3 is 16 amino acids long. The germline V gene encodes CDR1 SGHRS and CDR2 YFSETQ. CDR3 sequence: CASSPGLAGGSYEQYF. Written as DNA, the CDR3 is TGCGCCAGCAGCCCGGGACTAGCGGGAGGATCCTACGAGCAGTACTTC.

This clonotype showed up just once. This chain links TRBV2 with TRBJ1-2; no firm D call. Trimming left V 6 bases short and J 1 base short, with 12 bases between. CDR3 length: 14 amino acids. Germline CDR1 SNHLY, CDR2 FYNNEI. Written as DNA, the CDR3 is TGTGCCAGCAGGTTGGATGGGAGTAACTATGGCTACACCTTC. This codes for CASRLDGSNYGYTF.

The V and J genes are TRBV12-3 or TRBV12-4 and TRBJ1-5; perhaps TRBD1 as D (6 bases). V was trimmed by 5 bases and J by 4 bases, leaving 12 bases between them. The CDR3 consists of 14 residues. CDR3 sequence (DNA): TGTGCCAGCAGTCTACAGGGCCGAAATCAGCCCCAGCATTTT. It specifies CASSLQGRNQPQHF.

This clonotype was seen only a few times. The chain employs TRBV7-3 and TRBJ2-7; 8 nucleotides agree with TRBD1. The germline gives CDR1 SGHTA, CDR2 FQGTGA. V gave up 4 bases and J gave up 2 bases; unmatched junction bases: 7. The CDR3 is 15 residues long. This CDR3 reads CASSSTGTGPYEQYF. The CDR3 nucleotides read TGTGCCAGCAGCTCCACCGGGACAGGCCCCTACGAGCAGTACTTC.

This chain uses TRBV7-2 with TRBJ2-1; 9 bases fit TRBD2. V shed 3 bases and J 0 bases; nucleotides not matched to a gene: 15. CDR3 size: 20 residues. Germline V gives CDR1 SGHTA, CDR2 FQGNSA. The CDR3 nucleotides are TGTGCCAGCAGCTTCCCCGGTATCTTAGCGGGAGAAAGCTCCTACAATGAGCAGTTCTTC. The encoded protein is CASSFPGILAGESSYNEQFF.

CDR3 amino acids: CASRRGQSYYGYTF. The CDR3 DNA reads TGTGCCAGCAGGAGAGGACAGTCTTACTATGGCTACACCTTC. V and J are TRBV6-5 and TRBJ1-2; D perhaps matches TRBD1 (6 bases). Germline V lookup: CDR1 MNHEY, CDR2 SVGAGI. The V and J ends lost 6 bases and 3 bases respectively, with 14 bases between them. This CDR3 comprises 14 residues.

The chain carries TRBV6-2 or TRBV6-3 and TRBJ1-2, with 8 bases matching TRBD1. There are 13 residues in the CDR3. Germline-derived CDR1 and CDR2 are MNHEY and SVGEGT. Losses at the gene ends were 5 bases for V and 4 bases for J; bases not matched to a gene: 3. In DNA, the CDR3 is TGTGCCAGCAGTCGACAGGGGCCCTATGGCTACACCTTC. This encodes CASSRQGPYGYTF.

Only a few counts were recorded for this clonotype. This sequence joins TRBV5-1 and TRBJ2-3; a weak D match, TRBD1 (6 bases). This CDR3 contains 14 residues. Per germline, CDR1 SGHRS and CDR2 YFSETQ. Trimming pared 0 bases from V and 4 bases from J, leaving 9 bases between. The CDR3 DNA is TGCGCCAGCAGCTTGGCCAGGGGCGCAGATACGCAGTATTTT. It codes for CASSLARGADTQYF.

This chain connects TRBV20-1 to TRBJ2-3, with no clear D. This CDR3 contains 12 residues. V lost 3 bases to trimming and J lost 3 bases, with 7 bases between them. Germline CDR1 reads DFQATT; CDR2 reads SNEGSKA (reference sequence). The CDR3 coding sequence is TGCAGTGCTAGGGTCCAAACAGATACGCAGTATTTT. Encoded protein: CSARVQTDTQYF.

In this sample, this clonotype turned up a few times. The gene calls are TRBV20-1 and TRBJ2-7, with TRBD1 matching over 7 bases. CDR3 length equals 15 residues. Germline assignment: CDR1 DFQATT and CDR2 SNEGSKA (reference sequence). Unmatched junction bases numbered 11, after V lost 3 bases and J lost 3 bases. Written as DNA, the CDR3 is TGCAGTGCTAGCCCCGATATGGGGACAGACTACGAGCAGTACTTC. It encodes CSASPDMGTDYEQYF.

In this sample, this clonotype turned up a few times. This CDR3 reads CASSLAGRGMAQYF. CDR3 bases: TGTGCCAGCAGCTTAGCTGGCAGGGGGATGGCGCAGTACTTC. The chain uses TRBV7-2 and TRBJ2-7; TRBD1 matches at 7 bases. The junction had 8 bases not matched to a gene; V was cut back by 0 bases and J by 9 bases. CDR1 is SGHTA and CDR2 is FQGNSA in the germline V gene. There are 14 residues in the CDR3.

The CDR3 is CASSLDMEVTYNEQFF. In DNA form, the CDR3 reads TGTGCCAGCAGCTTAGACATGGAAGTGACCTACAATGAGCAGTTCTTC. The rearrangement links TRBV7-8 to TRBJ2-1, with D unclear. The CDR3 sequence is 16 residues long. V gave up 1 base and J gave up 2 bases, with 12 bases separating them. In germline, CDR1 is SGHVS, CDR2 FQNEAQ.

This clonotype is a singleton in its sample. The V gene is TRBV20-1, the J gene TRBJ2-7; TRBD1 matches 9 bases. Germline V gene lookup returns CDR1 DFQATT and CDR2 SNEGSKA (reference sequence). The CDR3 has 14 amino acids. With V trimmed by 3 bases and J by 2 bases, 5 bases remained unmatched. This CDR3 is CSARRGDRAYEQYF. CDR3 DNA sequence: TGCAGTGCTAGGAGAGGGGACAGGGCCTACGAGCAGTACTTC.

There are a few counts of this clonotype. V usage is TRBV10-1 and J usage is TRBJ2-5; 12 bases match TRBD1. Matching the DNA end better, TRBJ2-7 makes the J call doubtful. This CDR3 is 14 amino acids long. CDR1 WNHNN and CDR2 SYGVQD come from the germline V gene (reference sequence). The CDR3: CASSTGQGADEQYF. The CDR3 DNA reads as TGCGCCAGCAGTACGGGACAGGGGGCGGACGAGCAGTACTTC.

This clonotype was counted once. This chain uses TRBV4-3 with TRBJ2-3; no clear D gene. Germline loops: CDR1 LGHNA, CDR2 YSLEER. Trimming stripped 0 bases from V and 0 bases from J, with 13 bases between. The CDR3 totals 17 residues. Written as DNA, the CDR3 is TGCGCCAGCAGCCAAGATCGGCGACTTGGGAGCACAGATACGCAGTATTTT. Encoded protein: CASSQDRRLGSTDTQYF.